This is a list of T cell receptor beta chains from one sample in a study of blood T cell repertoires in COVID-19. Sequencing used immunoSEQ multiplex PCR; TCRdb keeps in-frame clones, though not all of them. Among roughly 76,000 clones listed, 75% to 85% were seen once. Sample: peripheral blood. The receptors here all came from a human donor in a cohort sampled during active COVID-19. The CDR3 runs from the conserved cysteine through the conserved F or W. The D gene is left open where the match is weak. Where a row states a size, it is once, few, many or the class of an expanded clone; other rows omit it.

DNA: TGTGCCAGTACCAACAGGGGGCAGATCGGGCAGCCCCAGCATTTT
CDR3: CASTNRGQIGQPQHF
D: TRBD1
V: TRBV19
size: -
J: TRBJ1-5

DNA: TGCGCCAGCAGCCCCCTAGGACAGGGTGGGAAGGGCTACACCTTC
CDR3: CASSPLGQGGKGYTF
D: TRBD1
V: TRBV5-1
size: -
J: TRBJ1-2

DNA: TGTGCCAGCAGTCGGACAGAGGGGAACATTCAGTACTTC
CDR3: CASSRTEGNIQYF
D: -
V: TRBV6-5
size: once
J: TRBJ2-4

DNA: TGTGCCAGCAGCTTGGCGTTTACAGGCTATGGAACTGAAGCTTTCTTT
CDR3: CASSLAFTGYGTEAFF
D: -
V: TRBV5-6
size: -
J: TRBJ1-1

DNA: TGTGCCAGCAGCTTAGCCCGGGCTAGCGGGAGCAGGATCTCCTACGAGCAGTACTTC
CDR3: CASSLARASGSRISYEQYF
D: TRBD2
V: TRBV11-3
size: many
J: TRBJ2-7

DNA: TGCGCCAGCAGCTTGGGACAAGGATACAACACTGAAGCTTTCTTT
CDR3: CASSLGQGYNTEAFF
D: -
V: TRBV5-1
size: -
J: TRBJ1-1

DNA: TGTGCCAGTAGTATCGGCAGGGTTGGTAATCAGCCCCAGCATTTT
CDR3: CASSIGRVGNQPQHF
D: -
V: TRBV19
size: -
J: TRBJ1-5

DNA: TGTGCCAGCAGTGAGCTAGGGGGGGGAGGCTACACCTTC
CDR3: CASSELGGGGYTF
D: -
V: TRBV6-1
size: -
J: TRBJ1-2

DNA: TGCGCCAGCCTACAGGGTCCCCCCTCTGGGGCCAACGTCCTGACTTTC
CDR3: CASLQGPPSGANVLTF
D: -
V: TRBV23-1
size: -
J: TRBJ2-6

DNA: TGTGCCAGTCTAACCACAGGGGTAAGGACTGAAGCTTTCTTT
CDR3: CASLTTGVRTEAFF
D: TRBD1
V: TRBV19
size: few
J: TRBJ1-1

DNA: TGCAGCTTCTCTCCTAGCGGGAGAACCTACAATGAGCAGTTCTTC
CDR3: CSFSPSGRTYNEQFF
D: TRBD2
V: TRBV29-1
size: -
J: TRBJ2-1

DNA: TGTGCCAGCAGCTTCCGGACAGGGGGGGGCACCGGGGAGCTGTTTTTT
CDR3: CASSFRTGGGTGELFF
D: TRBD1
V: TRBV7-9
size: -
J: TRBJ2-2

DNA: TGTGCCATCAGCCCGGGGGCGGGAGCTAACTATGGCTACACCTTC
CDR3: CAISPGAGANYGYTF
D: -
V: TRBV10-3
size: -
J: TRBJ1-2

DNA: TGCGCCAGCAGTCGGGGACTAGCTCACGAGCAGTACTTC
CDR3: CASSRGLAHEQYF
D: TRBD2
V: TRBV10-1
size: few
J: TRBJ2-7

DNA: TGTGCCAGCAGCCAAGAATCGGGACAGGGCAGGGGCTACACCTTC
CDR3: CASSQESGQGRGYTF
D: TRBD1
V: TRBV4-2
size: few
J: TRBJ1-2

DNA: TGTGCCAGCAGCCAAGCCGCCTATAGGAGGACTAGCGGGAGTCAAGAGACCCAGTACTTC
CDR3: CASSQAAYRRTSGSQETQYF
D: TRBD2
V: TRBV3-1/TRBV3-2
size: -
J: TRBJ2-5

DNA: TGTGCCAGCAGCTTAAGTCAGGGGGCGTTCGAGCAGTACTTC
CDR3: CASSLSQGAFEQYF
D: TRBD1
V: TRBV11-2
size: once
J: TRBJ2-7

DNA: TGTGCCACCAGCAGAGACAGCGGGAGTATCGATGAGCAGTTCTTC
CDR3: CATSRDSGSIDEQFF
D: TRBD2
V: TRBV15
size: -
J: TRBJ2-1

DNA: TGCGCCAGCAGTGAGGGACTAGCGGGAGTCTACGAGCAGTACTTC
CDR3: CASSEGLAGVYEQYF
D: TRBD2
V: TRBV10-1
size: -
J: TRBJ2-7

DNA: TGTGCCAGCAGCTTGCTCACAGGGTACACTGAAGCTTTCTTT
CDR3: CASSLLTGYTEAFF
D: -
V: TRBV5-8
size: -
J: TRBJ1-1

DNA: TGTGCCAGTAGTAATGTACAGAGCCAAGAGACCCAGTACTTC
CDR3: CASSNVQSQETQYF
D: -
V: TRBV19
size: -
J: TRBJ2-5

DNA: TGTGCCTCCAAAGGCGGGCAAGAGACCCAGTACTTC
CDR3: CASKGGQETQYF
D: -
V: TRBV19
size: -
J: TRBJ2-5

DNA: TGTGCCAGCAGGTTGGGAGTGGAAGATACGCAGTATTTT
CDR3: CASRLGVEDTQYF
D: -
V: TRBV7-2
size: once
J: TRBJ2-3

DNA: TGTGCCAGCAGCTTACAGGACCGGATGGGGAACACCATATATTTT
CDR3: CASSLQDRMGNTIYF
D: -
V: TRBV5-5
size: -
J: TRBJ1-3

DNA: TGCCGTCAGGGGCTCCAAGAGACCCAGTACTTC
CDR3: CRQGLQETQYF
D: -
V: TRBV20-1
size: -
J: TRBJ2-5